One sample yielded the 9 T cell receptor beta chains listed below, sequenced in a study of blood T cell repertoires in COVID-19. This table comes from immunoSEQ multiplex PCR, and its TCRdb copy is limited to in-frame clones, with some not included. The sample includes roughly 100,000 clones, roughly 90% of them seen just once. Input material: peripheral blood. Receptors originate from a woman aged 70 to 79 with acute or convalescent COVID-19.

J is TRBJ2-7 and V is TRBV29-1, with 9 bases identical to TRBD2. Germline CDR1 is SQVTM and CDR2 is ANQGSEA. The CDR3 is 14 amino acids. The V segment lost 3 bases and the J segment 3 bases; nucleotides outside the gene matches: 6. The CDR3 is CSVDSVAGVYEQYF. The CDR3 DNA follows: TGCAGCGTTGATTCGGTAGCGGGAGTCTACGAGCAGTACTTC.

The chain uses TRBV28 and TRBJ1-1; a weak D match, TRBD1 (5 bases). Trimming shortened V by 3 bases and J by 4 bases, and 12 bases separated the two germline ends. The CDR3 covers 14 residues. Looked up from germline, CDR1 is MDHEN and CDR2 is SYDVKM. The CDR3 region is CASSFVRVSTEAFF. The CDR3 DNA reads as TGTGCCAGCAGTTTCGTCAGGGTGAGCACTGAAGCTTTCTTT.

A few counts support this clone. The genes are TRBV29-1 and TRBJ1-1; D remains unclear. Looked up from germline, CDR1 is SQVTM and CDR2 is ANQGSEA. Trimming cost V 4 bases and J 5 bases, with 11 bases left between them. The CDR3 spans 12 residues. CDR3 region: CSVGKTGTEAFF. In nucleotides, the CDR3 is TGCAGCGTTGGCAAGACTGGGACTGAAGCTTTCTTT.

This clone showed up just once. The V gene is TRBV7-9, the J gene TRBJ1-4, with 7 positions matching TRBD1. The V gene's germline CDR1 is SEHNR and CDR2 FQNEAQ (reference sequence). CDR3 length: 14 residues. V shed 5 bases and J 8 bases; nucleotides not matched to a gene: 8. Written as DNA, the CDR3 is TGTGCCAGCAGCCTGCGGACAGGAGGGGAAAAACTGTTTTTT. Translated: CASSLRTGGEKLFF.

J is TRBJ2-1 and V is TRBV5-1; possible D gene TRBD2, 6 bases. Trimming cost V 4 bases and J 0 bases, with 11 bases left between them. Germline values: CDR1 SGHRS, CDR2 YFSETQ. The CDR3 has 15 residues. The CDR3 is CASSPLGGSYNEQFF. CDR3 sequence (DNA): TGCGCCAGCAGCCCTCTGGGGGGCTCCTACAATGAGCAGTTCTTC.

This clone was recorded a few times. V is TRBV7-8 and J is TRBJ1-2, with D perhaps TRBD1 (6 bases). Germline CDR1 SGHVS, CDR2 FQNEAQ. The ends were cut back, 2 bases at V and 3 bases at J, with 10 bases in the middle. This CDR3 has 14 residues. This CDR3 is CASSLRGSHYGYTF. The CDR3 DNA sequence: TGTGCCAGCAGCTTAAGGGGGTCCCACTATGGCTACACCTTC.

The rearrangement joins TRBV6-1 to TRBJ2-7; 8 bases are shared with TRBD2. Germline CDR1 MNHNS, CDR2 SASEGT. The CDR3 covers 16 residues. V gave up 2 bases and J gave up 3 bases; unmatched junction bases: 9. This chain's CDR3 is CASSESSGGGHYEQYF. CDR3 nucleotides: TGTGCCAGCAGTGAATCGAGCGGGGGCGGACACTACGAGCAGTACTTC.

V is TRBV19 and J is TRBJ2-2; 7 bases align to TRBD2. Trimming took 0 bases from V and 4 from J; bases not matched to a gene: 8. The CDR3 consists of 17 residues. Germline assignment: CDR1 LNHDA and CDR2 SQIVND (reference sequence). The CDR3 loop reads CASSIDQRLATTGELFF. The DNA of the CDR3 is TGTGCCAGTAGTATAGATCAGAGACTAGCAACCACCGGGGAGCTGTTTTTT. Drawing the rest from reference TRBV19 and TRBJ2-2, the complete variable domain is DGGITQSPKYLFRKEGQNVTLSCEQNLNHDAMYWYRQDPGQGLRLIYYSQIVNDFQKGDIAEGYSVSREKKESFPLTVTSAQKNPTAFYLCASSIDQRLATTGELFFGEGSRLTVL.

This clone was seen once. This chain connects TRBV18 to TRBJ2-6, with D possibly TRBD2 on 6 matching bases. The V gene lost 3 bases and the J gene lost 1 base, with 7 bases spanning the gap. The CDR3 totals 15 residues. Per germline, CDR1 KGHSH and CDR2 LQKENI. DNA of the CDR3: TGTGCCAGCTCACCCGGGGGTTCTGGGGCCAACGTCCTGACTTTC. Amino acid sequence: CASSPGGSGANVLTF.